This TCR beta chain came from a study of cytomegalovirus exposure and HLA in healthy donors (dated by TCRdb to between 2016 and 2019). About the full investigation: According to an earlier analysis of 550 to 750 of the donors, about 179 million T cells yielded 95 million to 140 million unique TCR beta sequences and less than 300 Gb of sequence data. An early release that covered several hundred HLA-typed donors contained about 300 gigabases of sequencing data and about 84 million unique TCR sequences. The genetic ancestry cluster associated with self-reported Caucasian donors included around 76% of the 300 to 400 genotyped donors. The study was designed to test whether signatures of past pathogen exposure could be identified by cataloging public T cell receptors. The study used immunosequencing to profile the T cell repertoires of under 700 subjects and linked those repertoires to cytomegalovirus serostatus. Besides the first cohort of roughly 700 subjects, a separate validation cohort made up of roughly 120 different subjects was used. The study combined high-throughput TCR immunosequencing, statistical association of individual TCRs with disease status, and machine learning to predict cytomegalovirus infection status. To study patterns of TCR occurrence, a later analysis re-analyzed previously published TCR beta repertoires from hundreds of donors and added high-resolution HLA genotyping. In the later analysis, no new phenotypic data were used to find candidate immune exposures; instead, reliance was placed on TCR beta sequences and their occurrence across donors. In an earlier analysis of 587 of the donors, high-throughput TCR beta sequencing was used to judge whether each TCR beta V gene segment behaved as functional or pseudogenic. Donor age, sex, ethnicity and CMV serostatus were collected together with the repertoire data. A later genetic analysis took genome-wide SNP genotypes for about 60% of the roughly 670 donors and used that subset as a discovery cohort. Every discovery cohort repertoire had been produced on one sequencing platform. Both class I and class II loci were covered by HLA typing, at four-digit resolution. The number of typed donors differed by locus: roughly 629-640 for A, B, C, DRB1 and DQB1; 500 to 550 for DQA1; approximately 610 for DPA1; and about 470 for DPB1. About 5 DR-DQ haplotypes were handled as single units for association and clustering, since linkage in the cohort was strong. Across some 400 genotyped donors of the cohort, an average of approximately 240,000 unique TCR beta nucleotide sequences per donor were sequenced, and around 20% of those sequences were non-productive. General study outcomes and caveats: When HLA alleles, especially DR and DQ, strongly co-occurred, TCR associations were difficult to assign to individual alleles. Because the 87-base-pair reads could not distinguish some IMGT-functional V segments, including TRBV6-2 and TRBV6-3, those segments were excluded. Immune exposure information for the cohort was limited to CMV serostatus. In a later genetic analysis, a missense DCLRE1C variant was associated with V-gene and J-gene trimming of TCR beta chains, and the association was replicated in an independent cohort. A later analysis found that TCR association rates varied across HLA loci, with DRB1 alleles showing the most associated TCRs and HLA-C alleles the fewest. In vitro tests confirmed that three of the cytomegalovirus-associated TCR beta chains recognize cytomegalovirus antigens. Only TCR beta chains were sequenced in this cohort, and the absence of alpha or paired-chain data limited detectable features. A later analysis found that HLA-associated TCR beta chains were more clonally expanded and had lower generation probabilities than equally common non-associated chains. A further reported finding was that TCR beta sequences accurately predicted the HLA-A and HLA-B alleles for most subjects in the first cohort. A later analysis found that most CMV-associated TCR beta chains appeared HLA-restricted, with HLA associations seemingly driven largely by CMV exposure. According to the authors, the approach could potentially be generalized to other disease states and immunological phenotypes. The sequencing pipeline was judged likely to have produced a cluster of highly shared sequence variants as a technical artifact. Compared with the approximately 700-donor mean, donors in an Asian-associated ancestry cluster had fewer N-insertions in productive TCRs, according to a later genetic analysis. Most TCR sequences were observed very rarely across donors, whereas some public TCRs were present in many individuals. The earlier analysis of around 600 of the donors excluded 15 to 20 rarely observed V segments, including chromosome 9 orphons, because counts were too low. Several of the top co-occurrence clusters appeared to be linked to parvovirus B19, influenza, CMV and Epstein-Barr virus, according to a later analysis. The classifier was reported to diagnose cytomegalovirus status with high specificity and sensitivity in both the original cohort and the validation cohort. Roughly uniform sequencing depth across donors was assumed in presence/absence analyses, although this assumption may not hold. In the study, about 150 TCR beta chains were listed as associated with cytomegalovirus. HLA typing was unavailable for some donors at each locus, so association tests used only the typed subset. At a false discovery rate of 0.05, a later analysis linked some 18,000 TCR beta sequences to specific HLA alleles. Broadly in line with IMGT annotations, most TCR beta V segments showed up in productive rearrangements about 87% or about 30% of the time in an earlier analysis of around 600 of the donors. Linkage disequilibrium might explain the correlated functional status among segregating V segments, but an unknown experimental factor could not be ruled out.

The library came from the immunoSEQ multiplex PCR assay. For the multiplex PCR, a mixture combining 60 forward primers for TCR Vbeta segments and 13 reverse primers for TCR Jbeta segments was used. The CDR3 region of rearranged TCR beta genes was amplified from genomic DNA by a multiplex PCR assay. The Illumina HiSeq System was used to sequence the amplified TCR beta libraries as 87-base-pair reads. The source study handled its data this way. In a later analysis, tens of millions of unique TCR beta chains were counted across the roughly 610 repertoires, and roughly 11 million of these chains were shared by at least two donors. To remove PCR and sequencing errors, raw reads were error-corrected and collapsed into unique sequences using a nearest-neighbor algorithm that merged closely related sequences. Alignment of CDR3 sequences to IMGT reference sequences was used to assign V, D and J gene segments. For a sequence to be retained, a match of at least six nucleotides to both a V gene segment and a J gene segment was required. A rearrangement counted as productive if the CDR3 had no stop codons and remained in frame with V and J, and every other rearrangement counted as non-productive. Following IMGT convention, CDR3 was defined as the stretch from the second conserved V-encoded cysteine up to the conserved J-encoded phenylalanine. In an earlier analysis of around 600 of the donors, sequences lacking an unambiguous match to a single V gene segment were excluded. An earlier analysis of a few hundred of the donors called V segments functional above 56.7% productive rearrangements and segregating when the between-donor standard deviation exceeded 5%. A statistical classification framework was developed to diagnose cytomegalovirus status using the catalog of TCR beta chain sequences. A later analysis assigned V and J genes by comparing TCR nucleotide sequences with IMGT/GENE-DB human TR gene sequences. In a later analysis, CDR3 sequences and most-parsimonious VDJ recombination scenarios were assigned using the TCRdist pipeline. In a later analysis, every TCR beta chain was defined by the combination of its CDR3 amino acid sequence and its V-gene family, and reads without a unique V-gene family were dropped. As a way to deal with suspected cross-contamination and a sequencing artifact, a later analysis dropped approximately 570 nucleotide sequences that were highly shared and had low generation probability. A later analysis calculated a clonal expansion index for each public chain from normalized within-repertoire ranks of inferred template counts. A later analysis computed generation probabilities with a VDJ recombination model fitted to out-of-frame rearrangements, and checked the results against IGoR. In a later analysis, hypergeometric tests were used to score TCR-TCR, TCR-HLA and TCR-CMV co-occurrence, with a repertoire-size bias correction applied to TCR pairs. To estimate false discovery rates, a later analysis permuted the HLA or CMV assignments 20 times. In a later analysis, co-occurring TCRs were grouped with DBSCAN, and TCRdist sequence similarity was added when clustering was performed within HLA-allele-positive subsets. Repertoires with fewer than 30,000 or more than 120,000 public chains, plus five repertoires with anomalous nucleotide sharing, were excluded from co-occurrence clustering. This immuneACCESS table, as held by TCRdb, lists in-frame sequences with V and J called but not all clones. Of the missing ones, under half trace to an unresolved V gene in checked studies; the others have no known cause. V and J calls and clone size come straight from that table; D and trimming were deduced from the DNA. Here the sample has some 270,000 clones; 85% to 95% occur a single time. Less than 2% of the sample rests with the top ten.

The cohort comprised several hundred healthy bone marrow donors. Cohort members were all nominally healthy when sampled, although unrecorded immune exposures were likely present. The donor was CMV seronegative and was included in the group of 352 seronegative cohort members. A peripheral blood sample was collected from each donor, and TCR beta sequencing was performed on peripheral blood mononuclear cells. Genomic DNA extraction from the blood cell samples was performed with the Qiagen DNeasy Blood Extraction Kit. About this clone: The specificity of this receptor is unknown. No base qualities exist here, and no much larger clone lies one base off it.

The CDR3 holds 15 amino acids from the cysteine to the phenylalanine. Only CDR3 DNA remains: 45 bases, in frame from the first base. V is pruned by 2 bases and J by 11 bases, leaving 12 bases of the junction without a gene match. CDR1 LNHDA and CDR2 SQIVND are derived from the germline V gene (reference sequence). This chain joins TRBV19 to TRBJ2-1, and 7 bases in between align with TRBD2. The TCR originated in a girl aged 2 to 9 in good health and CMV-seronegative. Material: PBMCs. For the CDR3, the sequence is CASSIWREIHIKQFF. The DNA sequence is TGTGCCAGTAGTATATGGCGGGAGATCCATATAAAGCAGTTCTTC.